This TCR beta chain was profiled in a study of blood T cells in healthy people across ages. With a J-beta primer mix and a sample-barcoded 5' primer, a second PCR ran roughly 6 to 11 cycles. TCRdb reprocessed the 5' RACE reads with MiXCR, giving one entry per CDR3 protein. The sample lists about 760,000 distinct CDR3 sequences, just under 25% occurring once. Germline V gene lookup returns CDR1 SGHRS and CDR2 YFSETQ. The length of the CDR3 is 15 residues. The data also belong to a second study, concerning T cells of mothers and their children.

Sequenced input: blood. The chain carries TRBV5-1 and TRBJ2-5; 10 bases are a match to TRBD2. The J call may be incorrect, as the DNA end agrees better with TRBJ2-1. The receptor comes from a boy aged 5-17 years in good health. CDR3 protein: CASSLEVAGGNEQFF. The CDR3 DNA reads as TGCGCCAGCAGCTTGGAAGTAGCGGGAGGCAATGAGCAGTTCTTC.